This TCR beta chain came from a study of T cells in Graves' hyperthyroidism and ophthalmopathy. Study in general: Peripheral blood was drawn at first diagnosis, prior to all treatment.

The CDR3 sequence is 13 residues long. V lost 6 bases and J lost 4, with 11 bases in between. The germline CDR1 and CDR2 sequences are MRHNA and SNTAGT. The sample of blood was obtained at first hyperthyroidism diagnosis (before any ophthalmopathy symptoms). From RNA transcripts, TCR beta CDR3 regions were amplified. The TCR CDR3 first-round RT-PCR relied on the HTBI primer set. TCRdb redid the calling of the multiplex PCR reads with MiXCR, one entry per CDR3 protein. The sample records around 700,000 distinct CDR3 sequences, 18% being singletons. This sequence was found in a woman aged 45 to 65 with Graves' hyperthyroidism that later progressed to Graves' ophthalmopathy. The source material was blood. The chain carries TRBV6-4 and TRBJ2-3; D may match TRBD1 or TRBD2 (6 bases each). DNA of the CDR3: TGTGCCAGCAGGACGAGGGGGGCAGATACGCAGTATTTT. It translates to CASRTRGADTQYF.